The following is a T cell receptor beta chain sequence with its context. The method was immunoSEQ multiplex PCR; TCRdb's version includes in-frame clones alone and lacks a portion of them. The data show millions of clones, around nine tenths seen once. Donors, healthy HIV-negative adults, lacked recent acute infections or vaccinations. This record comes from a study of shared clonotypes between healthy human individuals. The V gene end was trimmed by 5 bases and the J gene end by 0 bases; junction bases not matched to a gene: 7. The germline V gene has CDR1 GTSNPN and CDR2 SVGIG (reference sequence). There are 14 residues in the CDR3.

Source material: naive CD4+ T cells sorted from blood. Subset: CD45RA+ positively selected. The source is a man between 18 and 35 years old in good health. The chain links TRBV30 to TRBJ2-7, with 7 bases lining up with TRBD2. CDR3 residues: CAWSRAGDSYEQYF. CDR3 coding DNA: TGTGCCTGGTCGCGCGCGGGGGACTCCTACGAGCAGTACTTC.